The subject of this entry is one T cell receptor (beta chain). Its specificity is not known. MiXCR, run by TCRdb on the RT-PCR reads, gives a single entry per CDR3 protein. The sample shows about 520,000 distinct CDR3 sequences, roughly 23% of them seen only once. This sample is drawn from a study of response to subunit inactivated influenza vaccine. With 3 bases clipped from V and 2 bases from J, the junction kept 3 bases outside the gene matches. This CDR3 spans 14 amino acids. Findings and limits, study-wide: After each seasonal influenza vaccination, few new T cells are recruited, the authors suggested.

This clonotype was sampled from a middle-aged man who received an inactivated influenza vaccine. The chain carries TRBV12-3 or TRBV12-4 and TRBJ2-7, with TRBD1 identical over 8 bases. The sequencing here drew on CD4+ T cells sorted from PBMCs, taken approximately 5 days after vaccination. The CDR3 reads CASSFFRGPYEQYF. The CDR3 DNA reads TGTGCCAGCAGTTTCTTCAGGGGGCCCTACGAGCAGTACTTC.